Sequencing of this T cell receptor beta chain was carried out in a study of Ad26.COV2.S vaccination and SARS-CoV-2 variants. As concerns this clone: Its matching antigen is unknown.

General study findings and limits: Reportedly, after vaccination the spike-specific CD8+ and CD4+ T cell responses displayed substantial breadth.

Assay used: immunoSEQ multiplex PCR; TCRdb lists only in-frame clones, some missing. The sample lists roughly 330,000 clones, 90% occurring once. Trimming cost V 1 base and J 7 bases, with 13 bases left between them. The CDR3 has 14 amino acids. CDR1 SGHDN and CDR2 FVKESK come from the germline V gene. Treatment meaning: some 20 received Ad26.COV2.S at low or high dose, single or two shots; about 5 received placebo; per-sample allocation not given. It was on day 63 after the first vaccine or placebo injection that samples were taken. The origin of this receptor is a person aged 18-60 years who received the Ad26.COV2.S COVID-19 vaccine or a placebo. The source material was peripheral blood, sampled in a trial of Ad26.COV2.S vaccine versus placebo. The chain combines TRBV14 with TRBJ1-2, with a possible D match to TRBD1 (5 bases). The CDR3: CASSQVRGYGGYTF. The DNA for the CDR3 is TGTGCCAGCAGCCAAGTTAGGGGCTACGGTGGCTACACCTTC. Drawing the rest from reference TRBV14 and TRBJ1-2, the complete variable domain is EAGVTQFPSHSVIEKGQTVTLRCDPISGHDNLYWYRRVMGKEIKFLLHFVKESKQDESGMPNNRFLAERTGGTYSTLKVQPAELEDSGVYFCASSQVRGYGGYTFGSGTRLTVV.